Sequencing of this T cell receptor (beta chain) was carried out in a study of blood T cell repertoires in COVID-19. Study background: Material from acute and convalescent COVID-19 was sourced from the United States, Italy and Spain.

The CDR3 extends over 13 amino acids. CDR1 KGHSH and CDR2 LQKENI come from the germline V gene. Germline trimming cut 5 bases from V and 8 bases from J; bases unmatched to any gene: 8. Authors' data handling: Estimation of nucleated cell counts was performed using reference gene primer amplification. TCRdb's table, derived via immunoSEQ multiplex PCR, lists solely in-frame clones and lacks some. V, J and clone size are those of that table, while D and trimming were read from the DNA. Of about 150,000 clones listed, 80% are singletons. The sequenced material came from peripheral blood. This chain uses TRBV18 with TRBJ1-2; TRBD1 matches 7 bases. This clonotype was obtained from a man aged 55 to 70 with acute or convalescent COVID-19. CDR3 DNA: TGTGCCAGCTCAAGGGGGCGCGACGAGGGCTACACCTTC. This codes for CASSRGRDEGYTF.